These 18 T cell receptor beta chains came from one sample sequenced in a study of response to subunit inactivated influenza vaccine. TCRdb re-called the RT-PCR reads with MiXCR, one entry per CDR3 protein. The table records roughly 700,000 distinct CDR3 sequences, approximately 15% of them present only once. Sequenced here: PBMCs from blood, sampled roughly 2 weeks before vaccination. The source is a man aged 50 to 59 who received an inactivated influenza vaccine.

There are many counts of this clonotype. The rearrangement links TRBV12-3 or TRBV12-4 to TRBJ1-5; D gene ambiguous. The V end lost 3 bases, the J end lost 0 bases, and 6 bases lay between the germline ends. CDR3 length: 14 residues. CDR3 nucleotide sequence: TGTGCCAGCAGTTTGGCCATTAGCAATCAGCCCCAGCATTTT. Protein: CASSLAISNQPQHF.

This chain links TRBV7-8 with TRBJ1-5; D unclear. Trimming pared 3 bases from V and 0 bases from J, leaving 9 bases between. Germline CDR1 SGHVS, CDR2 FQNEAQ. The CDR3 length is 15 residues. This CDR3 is CASSFGSVSNQPQHF. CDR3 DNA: TGTGCCAGCAGCTTCGGGTCTGTTAGCAATCAGCCCCAGCATTTT. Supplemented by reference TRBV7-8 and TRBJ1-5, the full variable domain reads GAGVSQSPRYKVAKRGQDVALRCDPISGHVSLFWYQQALGQGPEFLTYFQNEAQLDKSGLPSDRFFAERPEGSVSTLKIQRTQQEDSAVYLCASSFGSVSNQPQHFGDGTRLSIL.

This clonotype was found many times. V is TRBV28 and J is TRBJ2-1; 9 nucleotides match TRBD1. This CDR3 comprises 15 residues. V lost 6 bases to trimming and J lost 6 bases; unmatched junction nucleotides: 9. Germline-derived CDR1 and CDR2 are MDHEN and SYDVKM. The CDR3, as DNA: TGTGCCAGCAGCCGGGGGGACAGGGATGTCAATGAGCAGTTCTTC. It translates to CASSRGDRDVNEQFF.

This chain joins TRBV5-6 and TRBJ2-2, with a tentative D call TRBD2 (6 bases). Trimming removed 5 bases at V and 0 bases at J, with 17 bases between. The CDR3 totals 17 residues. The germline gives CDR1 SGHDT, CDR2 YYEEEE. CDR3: CASRSPRGSANTGELFF. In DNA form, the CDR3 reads TGTGCCAGCAGATCCCCCCGGGGGAGCGCGAACACCGGGGAGCTGTTTTTT.

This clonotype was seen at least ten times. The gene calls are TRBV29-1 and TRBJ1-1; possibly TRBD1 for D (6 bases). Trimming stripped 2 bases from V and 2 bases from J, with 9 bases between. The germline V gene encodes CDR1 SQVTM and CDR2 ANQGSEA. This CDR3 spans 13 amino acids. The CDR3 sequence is CSVERTANTEAFF. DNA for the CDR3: TGCAGCGTTGAACGGACAGCAAACACTGAAGCTTTCTTT.

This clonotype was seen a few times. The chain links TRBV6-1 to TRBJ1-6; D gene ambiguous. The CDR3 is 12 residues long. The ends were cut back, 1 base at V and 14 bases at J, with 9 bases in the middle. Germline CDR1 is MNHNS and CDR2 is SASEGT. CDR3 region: CASSEGRRALHF. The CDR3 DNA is TGTGCCAGCAGTGAAGGGCGCCGGGCCCTCCACTTT.

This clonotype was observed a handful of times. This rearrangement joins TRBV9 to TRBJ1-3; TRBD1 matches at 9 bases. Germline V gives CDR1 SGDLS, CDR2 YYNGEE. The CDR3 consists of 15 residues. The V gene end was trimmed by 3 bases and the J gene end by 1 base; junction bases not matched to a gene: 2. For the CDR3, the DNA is TGTGCCAGCAGCGACGGACAGGGGTCTGGAAACACCATATATTTT. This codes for CASSDGQGSGNTIYF.

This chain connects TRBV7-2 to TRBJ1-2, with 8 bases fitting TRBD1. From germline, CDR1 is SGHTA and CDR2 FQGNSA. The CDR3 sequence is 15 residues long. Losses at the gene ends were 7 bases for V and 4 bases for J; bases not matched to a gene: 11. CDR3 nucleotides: TGTGCCAGCAACCAAGACAGGGGACAGATCTATGGCTACACCTTC. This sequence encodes CASNQDRGQIYGYTF.

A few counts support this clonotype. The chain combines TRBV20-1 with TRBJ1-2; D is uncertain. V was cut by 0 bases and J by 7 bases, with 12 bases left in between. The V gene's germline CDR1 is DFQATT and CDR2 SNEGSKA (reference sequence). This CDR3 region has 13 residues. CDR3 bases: TGCAGTGCTAGAGATCCCCCAGCGAGTGGCTACACCTTC. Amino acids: CSARDPPASGYTF.

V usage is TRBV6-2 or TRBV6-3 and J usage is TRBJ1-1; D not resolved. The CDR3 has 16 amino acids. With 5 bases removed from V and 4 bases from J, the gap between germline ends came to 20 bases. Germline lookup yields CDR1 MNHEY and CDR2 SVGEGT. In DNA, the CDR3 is TGTGCCAGCAGTGCCTTGGGGAGGACTGGAATCACTGAAGCTTTCTTT. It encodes CASSALGRTGITEAFF.

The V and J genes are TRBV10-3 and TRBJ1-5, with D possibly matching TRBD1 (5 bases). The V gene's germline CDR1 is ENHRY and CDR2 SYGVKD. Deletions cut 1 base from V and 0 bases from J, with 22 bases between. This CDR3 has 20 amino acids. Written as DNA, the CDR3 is TGTGCCATCAGTGAGTTGTGGACCCAGACAGAAGGAGATAGCAATCAGCCCCAGCATTTT. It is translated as CAISELWTQTEGDSNQPQHF.

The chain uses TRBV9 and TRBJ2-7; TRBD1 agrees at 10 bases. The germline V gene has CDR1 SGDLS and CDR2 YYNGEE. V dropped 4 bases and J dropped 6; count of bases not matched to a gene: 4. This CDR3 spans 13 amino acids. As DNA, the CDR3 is TGTGCCAGCAGCATAGGGACAGGGGTCGAGCAGTACTTC. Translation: CASSIGTGVEQYF.

The CDR3 DNA sequence: TGTGCCAGCAGCTCGGGGGGGCAGGGATTCTCTGAAGCTTTCTTT. Its protein is CASSSGGQGFSEAFF. The chain couples TRBV9 to TRBJ1-1, with a possible D match to TRBD1 (6 bases). The CDR3 loop spans 15 amino acids. CDR1 SGDLS and CDR2 YYNGEE come from the germline V gene. Trimming shortened V by 4 bases and J by 6 bases, and 19 bases separated the two germline ends.

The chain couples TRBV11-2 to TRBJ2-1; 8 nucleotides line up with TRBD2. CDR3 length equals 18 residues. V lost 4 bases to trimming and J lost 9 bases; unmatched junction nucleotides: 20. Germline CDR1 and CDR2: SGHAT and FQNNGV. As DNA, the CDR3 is TGTGCCAGCAGCTCGTCCGCGCCGGGACTAGTCTATGTTAGTGAGCAGTTCTTC. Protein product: CASSSSAPGLVYVSEQFF.

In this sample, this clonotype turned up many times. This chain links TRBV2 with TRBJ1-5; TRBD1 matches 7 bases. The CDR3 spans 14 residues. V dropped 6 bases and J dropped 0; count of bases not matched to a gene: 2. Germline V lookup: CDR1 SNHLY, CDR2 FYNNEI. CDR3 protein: CASRDRISNQPQHF. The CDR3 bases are TGTGCCAGCAGGGACAGGATTAGCAATCAGCCCCAGCATTTT.

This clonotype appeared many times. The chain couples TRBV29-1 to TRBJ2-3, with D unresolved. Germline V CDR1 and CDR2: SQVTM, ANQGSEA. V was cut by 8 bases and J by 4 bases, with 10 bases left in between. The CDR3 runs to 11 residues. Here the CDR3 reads CSIYRADTQYF. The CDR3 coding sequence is TGCAGCATCTACAGAGCAGATACGCAGTATTTT.

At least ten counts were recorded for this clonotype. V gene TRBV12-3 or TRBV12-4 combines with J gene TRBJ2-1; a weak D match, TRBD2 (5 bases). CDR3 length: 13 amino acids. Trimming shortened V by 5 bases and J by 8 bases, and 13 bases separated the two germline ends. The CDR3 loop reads CASSPTSGHEQFF. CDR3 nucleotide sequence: TGTGCCAGCAGTCCCACTAGTGGACATGAGCAGTTCTTC.

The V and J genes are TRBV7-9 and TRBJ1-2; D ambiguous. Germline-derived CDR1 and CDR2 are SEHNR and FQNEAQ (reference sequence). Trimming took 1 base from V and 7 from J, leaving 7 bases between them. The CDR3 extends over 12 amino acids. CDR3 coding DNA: TGTGCCAGCAGCTTAGTCCCATCTGGCTACACCTTC. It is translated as CASSLVPSGYTF.